This T cell receptor beta chain was sequenced during a study of T cells after yellow fever vaccination. Notes on the study in general: Sorted repertoires could include abundant contaminating clonotypes from bulk cells.

MiXCR was run by TCRdb on the 5' RACE reads, yielding one entry per CDR3 protein. Seen here are tens of thousands of distinct CDR3 sequences, 6.5% to 8.5% observed once, and the top ten hold approximately 23%. Points on this clonotype: It may be a read error: a sequence one base away is much more abundant.

Looked up from germline, CDR1 is SGHTA and CDR2 is FQGNSA. The CDR3 totals 14 residues. V gene TRBV7-2 combines with J gene TRBJ2-1; 8 bases line up with TRBD1. Sequencing was performed on PBMCs, either bulk or a sorted T-cell subset (CD4+, CD8+, memory, or dextramer-sorted; not recorded which), taken on the day of the first yellow fever vaccination. The clonotype was recovered from a man aged 18 to 29 who received the YFV17D yellow fever vaccine. CDR3 in amino acids: CASGLADRVTEQFF. The CDR3 nucleotides are TGTGCCAGCGGCTTAGCGGACAGGGTGACTGAGCAGTTCTTC.